These T cell receptor beta chains were read from a single sample in a study of T cell repertoires in aging, cancer and after chemotherapy. TCRdb used MiXCR to reprocess the multiplex PCR reads, holding one entry per CDR3 protein. The data hold approximately 4,900 distinct CDR3 sequences, with approximately 46% observed a single time. Source material: blood. Receptor source: a human donor in good health. CDR3s include the opening cysteine and the closing phenylalanine or tryptophan. A D gene is named only where the DNA matches it firmly. Not every row has a clone size; where given, it reads once, few, many or a size class.

TGTGCCAGCCGACGGGGACCTAGCACAGATACGCAGTATTTT	CASRRGPSTDTQYF	TRBV27	TRBJ2-3	.	.	14
TGCAGCGTAGGGAGAGGGTTGAACACTGAAGCTTTCTTT	CSVGRGLNTEAFF	TRBV29-1	TRBJ1-1	.	.	13
TGTGCCAGTAGTATGCAGGCCAAGACCACTGAAGCTTTCTTT	CASSMQAKTTEAFF	TRBV19	TRBJ1-1	.	.	14
TGTGCCAGTAGTATAGATGAGGCAGGGAGCTTGGATGAGCAGTTCTTC	CASSIDEAGSLDEQFF	TRBV19	TRBJ2-1	.	few	16
TGTGCCAGCAGTTTAGATAGGGTTCGAGATACGCAGTATTTT	CASSLDRVRDTQYF	TRBV27	TRBJ2-3	.	few	14
TGTGCCAGCAGCCCCCCCGGGGTTGGCACCATTGAAAAACTGTTTTTT	CASSPPGVGTIEKLFF	TRBV7-9	TRBJ1-4	.	once	16
TGTGCCTGGAGCCCCCCGAACACTGAAGCTTTCTTT	CAWSPPNTEAFF	TRBV30	TRBJ1-1	.	once	12
TGTGCCACCTCCGGGGAACCCCCGTCCCAAGAGACCCAGTACTTC	CATSGEPPSQETQYF	TRBV7-6	TRBJ2-5	.	.	15
TGTGCCAGCAGTTTGACAGGGGGCCAGGGGGGGGAGACCCAGTACTTC	CASSLTGGQGGETQYF	TRBV12-3/TRBV12-4	TRBJ2-5	TRBD1	.	16
TGTGCCAGTAGTATCCGGGACAAAAATCAGCCCCAGCATTTT	CASSIRDKNQPQHF	TRBV19	TRBJ1-5	.	few	14
TGTGCCACCAGTTTAGCGGGGCCAGGTACGGATACGCAGTATTTT	CATSLAGPGTDTQYF	TRBV24-1	TRBJ2-3	TRBD2	.	15
TGTGCCAGCAGTTACGACAGAAGGGATCAGCCCCAGCATTTT	CASSYDRRDQPQHF	TRBV6-5	TRBJ1-5	.	few	14
TGCGCCAGCAGCCGCGAAGCGGGGGCTTACGAGCAGTACTTC	CASSREAGAYEQYF	TRBV5-1	TRBJ2-7	TRBD2	.	14
TGCGCCAGCAGCTTGGGGATAGCGGGAGGGCCGGAAGAGACCCAGTACTTC	CASSLGIAGGPEETQYF	TRBV5-1	TRBJ2-5	TRBD2	.	17
TGTGCCAGTAGTATGGGGCCGAACCAAGAGACCCAGTACTTC	CASSMGPNQETQYF	TRBV19	TRBJ2-5	.	.	14
TGTGCCAGTAGTATCGGGGGGAATAATTCACCCCTCCACTTT	CASSIGGNNSPLHF	TRBV19	TRBJ1-6	.	few	14
TGTGCCAGCACTCCATTGGGACTGAGTTCCTACGAGCAGTACTTC	CASTPLGLSSYEQYF	TRBV27	TRBJ2-7	.	.	15
TGCAGTGCTAGAGTGTTTCAGGGTAGGGCCGGGGAGCTGTTTTTT	CSARVFQGRAGELFF	TRBV20-1	TRBJ2-2	.	.	15
TGCAGCGTTTCCTACAGGGACACCTACGAGCAGTACTTC	CSVSYRDTYEQYF	TRBV29-1	TRBJ2-7	.	.	13
TGTGCCAGCAGGGGTGAGTCCTATAATTCACCCCTCCACTTT	CASRGESYNSPLHF	TRBV6-1	TRBJ1-6	.	few	14
TGTGCCACCACCCTGGACAGCTCATACGAGCAGTACTTC	CATTLDSSYEQYF	TRBV6-5	TRBJ2-7	.	.	13
TGTGCCAGTAGTATTGTCTTCTCTGGGGCCAACGTCCTGACTTTC	CASSIVFSGANVLTF	TRBV5-4	TRBJ2-6	.	.	15
TGTGCCAGCAGTTACGAAGGTAGCGGGGGGGGCCCGGAGACCCAGTACTTC	CASSYEGSGGGPETQYF	TRBV6-6	TRBJ2-5	TRBD2	.	17
TGCAGTGCTAGGGTTTCAGGGTGGTACAATGAGCAGTTCTTC	CSARVSGWYNEQFF	TRBV20-1	TRBJ2-1	.	.	14
TGTGCCAGTAGTTTAACTAGCGGGAGAGCCGCGAGCTCCTACAATGAGCAGTTCTTC	CASSLTSGRAASSYNEQFF	TRBV19	TRBJ2-1	TRBD2	.	19
TGTGCCTGCCAGGGATCCAACTATGGCTACACCTTC	CACQGSNYGYTF	TRBV30	TRBJ1-2	.	few	12
TGTGCCAGCAAAGGGAACAGGTTAGAGGCTTTCTTT	CASKGNRLEAFF	TRBV6-1	TRBJ1-1	.	.	12
TGTGCCAGCAGCGATGACATTTACGAGCAGTACTTC	CASSDDIYEQYF	TRBV7-6	TRBJ2-7	.	.	12
TGTGCCAGCAGTTACCCTGCAAAAAAAGCGGGGGGCTATTACGAGCAGTACTTC	CASSYPAKKAGGYYEQYF	TRBV6-2/TRBV6-3	TRBJ2-7	TRBD2	.	18
TGTGCCAGCAGTTTATCAGGGAGGAACACTGAAGCTTTCTTT	CASSLSGRNTEAFF	TRBV27	TRBJ1-1	.	.	14
TGTGCCTGGATCTTTAGACCGAACACTGAAGCTTTCTTT	CAWIFRPNTEAFF	TRBV30	TRBJ1-1	.	few	13
TGTGCCAGCAGTGGGGGGACAGGGGGGTCCTACAATGAGCAGTTCTTC	CASSGGTGGSYNEQFF	TRBV6-1	TRBJ2-1	TRBD1	few	16
TGTGCCAGCAGCCAGACAGCGGGCGGTAGTACTAACTATGGCTACACCTTC	CASSQTAGGSTNYGYTF	TRBV5-6	TRBJ1-2	.	.	17
TGTGCCAGCTCACCCCAAAAGGGGGGGACTACGGAGCAGTACTTC	CASSPQKGGTTEQYF	TRBV18	TRBJ2-7	.	.	15
TGTGCCAGCAGCTTACGCCCCCCGGGCTTGACCGGGGAGACCCAGTACTTC	CASSLRPPGLTGETQYF	TRBV11-1	TRBJ2-5	.	few	17